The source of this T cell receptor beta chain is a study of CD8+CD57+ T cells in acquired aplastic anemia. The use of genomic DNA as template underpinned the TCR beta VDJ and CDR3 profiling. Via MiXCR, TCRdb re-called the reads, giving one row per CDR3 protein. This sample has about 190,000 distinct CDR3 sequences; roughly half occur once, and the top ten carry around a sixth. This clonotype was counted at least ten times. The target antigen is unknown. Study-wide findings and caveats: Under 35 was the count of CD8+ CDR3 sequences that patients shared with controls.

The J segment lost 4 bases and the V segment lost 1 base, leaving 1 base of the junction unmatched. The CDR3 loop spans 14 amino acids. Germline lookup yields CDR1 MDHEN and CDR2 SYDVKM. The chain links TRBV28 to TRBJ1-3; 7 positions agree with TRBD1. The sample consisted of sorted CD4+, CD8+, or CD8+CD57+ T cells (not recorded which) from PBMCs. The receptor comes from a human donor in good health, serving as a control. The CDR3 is CASSLSQGGNTIYF. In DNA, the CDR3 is TGTGCCAGCAGTTTATCACAGGGGGGAAACACCATATATTTT.